This T cell receptor (beta chain) originates from a study of vaccination and CD4 T cells after COVID-19. The Oncomine TCR Beta short-read assay was what sequenced the DNA obtained from cultured CD4+ T cells. One entry per CDR3 protein, called by TCRdb with MiXCR from the PCR reads. The sample yields around 5,500 distinct CDR3 sequences, around 32% seen once. Treatment in this sample: roughly 10-day PBMC culture with coronavirus spike peptide pools or control peptides (ViraFEST assay). This clonotype showed up just a few times. Its target is not known. Germline V lookup: CDR1 SGHVS, CDR2 FQNEAQ. V lost 4 bases to trimming and J lost 1 base; unmatched junction nucleotides: 4. The CDR3 is made up of 15 amino acids.

This chain uses TRBV7-8 with TRBJ2-3; TRBD1 agrees at 8 bases. The source was CD4+ T cells from blood, cultured in vitro, collected after SARS-CoV-2 vaccination. The clonotype was recovered from a human donor who had recovered from COVID-19. The CDR3 protein is CASSSGGRGTDTQYF. CDR3 in DNA: TGTGCCAGCAGCTCAGGGGGCCGCGGCACAGATACGCAGTATTTT.